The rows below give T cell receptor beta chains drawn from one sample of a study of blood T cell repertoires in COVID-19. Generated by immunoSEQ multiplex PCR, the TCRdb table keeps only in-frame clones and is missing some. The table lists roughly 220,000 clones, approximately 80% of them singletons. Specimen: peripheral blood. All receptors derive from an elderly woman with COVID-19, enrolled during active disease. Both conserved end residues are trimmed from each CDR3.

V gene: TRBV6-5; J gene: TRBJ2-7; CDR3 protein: ASSYLRSDPYEQY
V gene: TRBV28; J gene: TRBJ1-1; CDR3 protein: ASSSPGGAPEAF
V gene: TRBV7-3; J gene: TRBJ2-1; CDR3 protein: ASSPGGKYYNEQF
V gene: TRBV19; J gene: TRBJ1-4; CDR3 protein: ASSRGRADEKLF
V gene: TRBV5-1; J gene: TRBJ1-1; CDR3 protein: ASRGQDTTEAF
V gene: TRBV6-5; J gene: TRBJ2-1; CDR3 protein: ASSPAGGRLNEQF
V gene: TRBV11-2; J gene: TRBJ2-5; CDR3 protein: ASSRRGAPDQETQY
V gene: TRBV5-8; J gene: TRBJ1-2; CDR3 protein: ASSLPGGLANYGYT
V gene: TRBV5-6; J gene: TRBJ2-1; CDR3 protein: ASSPTGVPTDEQF
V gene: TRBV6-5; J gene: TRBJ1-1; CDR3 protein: ASGTSGEATEAF
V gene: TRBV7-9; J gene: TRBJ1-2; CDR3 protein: ASSLLKEVRGAS
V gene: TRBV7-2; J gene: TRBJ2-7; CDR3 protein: ASSSSGTYEQY
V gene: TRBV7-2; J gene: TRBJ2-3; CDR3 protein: ASSLAKGAGGSTDTQY
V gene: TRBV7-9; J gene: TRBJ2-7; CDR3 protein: ASSLGWGLIEYEQY
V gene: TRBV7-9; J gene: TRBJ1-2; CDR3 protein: ASSLIGAYGYT
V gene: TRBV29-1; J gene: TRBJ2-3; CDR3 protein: SGKDRAGADTQY
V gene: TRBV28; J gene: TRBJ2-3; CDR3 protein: ASSELAGESTQY
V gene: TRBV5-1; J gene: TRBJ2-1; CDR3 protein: ASSQGQNYNEQF
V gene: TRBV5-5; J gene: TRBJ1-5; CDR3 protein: ASSTELVRQPQH
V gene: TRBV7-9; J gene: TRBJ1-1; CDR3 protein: ASSSPERNTEAF
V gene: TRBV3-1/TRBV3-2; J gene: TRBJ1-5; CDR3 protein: ASSYRFNQPQH
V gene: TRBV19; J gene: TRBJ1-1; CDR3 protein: ASSINPGHGLGEAF
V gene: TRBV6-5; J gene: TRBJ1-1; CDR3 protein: ASSYSRGRVRTEAF
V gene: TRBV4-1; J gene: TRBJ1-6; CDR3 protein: ASSQDGGAWNSPLH
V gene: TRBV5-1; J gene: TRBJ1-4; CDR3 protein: ASSWGEKGEKLF
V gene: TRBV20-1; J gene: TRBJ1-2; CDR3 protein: SASQADYGYT
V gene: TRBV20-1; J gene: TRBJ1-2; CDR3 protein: SALTSTADL
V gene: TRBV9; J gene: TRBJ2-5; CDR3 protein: ASSASLAGYETQY
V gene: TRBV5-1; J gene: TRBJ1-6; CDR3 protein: ASSPSTGNYNSPLH
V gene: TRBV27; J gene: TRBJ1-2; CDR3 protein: ASRGRQGDYGYT
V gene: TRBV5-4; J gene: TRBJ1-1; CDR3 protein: ASSWGGFMNTEAF
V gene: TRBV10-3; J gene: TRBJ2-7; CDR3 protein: AISEQGMYEQY
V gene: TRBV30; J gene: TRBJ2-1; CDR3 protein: AWSEARTRYNEQF
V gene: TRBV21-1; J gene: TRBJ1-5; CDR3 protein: ASSLTRGRQPQH
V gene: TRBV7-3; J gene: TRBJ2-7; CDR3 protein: ASSPFGARIDEQY
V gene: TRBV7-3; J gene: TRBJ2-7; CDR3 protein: ASSSRSGGTYEQY
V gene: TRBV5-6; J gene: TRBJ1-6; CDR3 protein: ASSSPGQGTSPLH
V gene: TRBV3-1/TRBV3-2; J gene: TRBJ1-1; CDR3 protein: ASSLWTGWATEAF
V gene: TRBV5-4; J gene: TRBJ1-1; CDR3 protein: ASSSTEDINTEAF
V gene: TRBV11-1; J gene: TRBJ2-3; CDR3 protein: ASSLAATSGSMNTQY
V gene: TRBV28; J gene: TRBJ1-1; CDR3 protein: ASSLVIGEAF